A selection of T cell receptor beta chains follows, all from one sample in a study of blood T cell repertoires in COVID-19. Produced via immunoSEQ multiplex PCR; TCRdb's table is partial and in-frame only. The repertoire holds over 85,000 clones, with around 84% as singletons. The sequencing sample was made of peripheral blood. The receptors stem from a man aged 50-59 years with active or convalescent COVID-19. CDR3s include the opening cysteine and the closing phenylalanine or tryptophan. Each record gives: V gene, clone size, J gene, D gene, CDR3 DNA, CDR3 protein. A D gene is named only where the DNA matches it firmly. Size values are once, few and many counts, or a class for expanded clones, and some rows have none.

v_gene: TRBV9
abundance: -
j_gene: TRBJ1-5
d_gene: -
CDR3nt: TGTGCCAGCAGCCCCGGGTGGGATCAGCCCCAGCATTTT
CDR3aa: CASSPGWDQPQHF

v_gene: TRBV28
abundance: -
j_gene: TRBJ1-6
d_gene: -
CDR3nt: TGTGCCAGCAGCGCCGGGACACAGGATATACCCCTCCACTTT
CDR3aa: CASSAGTQDIPLHF

v_gene: TRBV7-2
abundance: -
j_gene: TRBJ1-1
d_gene: -
CDR3nt: TGTGCCAGCAGCACCCAACAGGGTGGGAGCACTGAAGCTTTCTTT
CDR3aa: CASSTQQGGSTEAFF

v_gene: TRBV6-5
abundance: -
j_gene: TRBJ2-5
d_gene: TRBD1
CDR3nt: TGTGCCAGCACCAACGTGGGGACAGGGCACGAGACCCAGTACTTC
CDR3aa: CASTNVGTGHETQYF

v_gene: TRBV6-1
abundance: -
j_gene: TRBJ2-7
d_gene: -
CDR3nt: TGTGCCAGCAGTGAAAGGGGTAGGGACGAGCAGTACTTC
CDR3aa: CASSERGRDEQYF

v_gene: TRBV3-1/TRBV3-2
abundance: -
j_gene: TRBJ2-1
d_gene: -
CDR3nt: TGTGCCAGCAGCCAACCAATTAGCTCCTACAATGAGCAGTTCTTC
CDR3aa: CASSQPISSYNEQFF

v_gene: TRBV10-2
abundance: -
j_gene: TRBJ2-5
d_gene: TRBD2
CDR3nt: TGCGCCAGCAGGGCCGGACTAGCGAACCAAGAGACCCAGTACTTC
CDR3aa: CASRAGLANQETQYF

v_gene: TRBV28
abundance: -
j_gene: TRBJ1-2
d_gene: -
CDR3nt: TGTGCCAGCAGTTTATTTACAGGGTCTACCTATGGCTACACCTTC
CDR3aa: CASSLFTGSTYGYTF

v_gene: TRBV27
abundance: few
j_gene: TRBJ1-6
d_gene: TRBD1
CDR3nt: TGTGCCAGCAGTTTAGCGGGACAGGGACGAAATTCACCCCTCCACTTT
CDR3aa: CASSLAGQGRNSPLHF

v_gene: TRBV2
abundance: -
j_gene: TRBJ2-3
d_gene: -
CDR3nt: TGTGCCAGCAGTGGGGCGGATACGCAGTATTTT
CDR3aa: CASSGADTQYF

v_gene: TRBV30
abundance: -
j_gene: TRBJ2-3
d_gene: TRBD1
CDR3nt: TGTGCCTGGGAGACAGGGTCAGATACGCAGTATTTT
CDR3aa: CAWETGSDTQYF

v_gene: TRBV3-1/TRBV3-2
abundance: -
j_gene: TRBJ2-3
d_gene: TRBD2
CDR3nt: TGTGCCAGCAGCCCAGCGGGGGGGCCGGGTGGAGATACGCAGTATTTT
CDR3aa: CASSPAGGPGGDTQYF

v_gene: TRBV12-1
abundance: -
j_gene: TRBJ1-6
d_gene: -
CDR3nt: TGTGCCAGCAGCTTTGTGAGACAGGGGGAATCACCCCTCCACTTT
CDR3aa: CASSFVRQGESPLHF

v_gene: TRBV4-1
abundance: -
j_gene: TRBJ1-1
d_gene: -
CDR3nt: TGCGCCAGCAGCCAATACCCGGACATCATGAACACTGAAGCTTTCTTT
CDR3aa: CASSQYPDIMNTEAFF

v_gene: TRBV4-1
abundance: once
j_gene: TRBJ1-5
d_gene: -
CDR3nt: TGCGCCAGCAGTCCACAGGAGTATAGCAATCAGCCCCAGCATTTT
CDR3aa: CASSPQEYSNQPQHF

v_gene: TRBV28
abundance: -
j_gene: TRBJ2-3
d_gene: -
CDR3nt: TGTGCCAGCAGTTTGCCCGGGGGTGGTACAGATACGCAGTATTTT
CDR3aa: CASSLPGGGTDTQYF

v_gene: TRBV28
abundance: -
j_gene: TRBJ1-2
d_gene: -
CDR3nt: TGTGCCAGCAGTTTTTGGGCCGTGGCCTATGGCTACACCTTC
CDR3aa: CASSFWAVAYGYTF

v_gene: TRBV5-1
abundance: -
j_gene: TRBJ2-3
d_gene: TRBD2
CDR3nt: TGCGCCAGCAGCTTAACTAGCGGGGGTAAAGATACGCAGTATTTT
CDR3aa: CASSLTSGGKDTQYF

v_gene: TRBV15
abundance: -
j_gene: TRBJ2-1
d_gene: TRBD1
CDR3nt: TGTGCCACCAGCAGAGATCTCACAGGGGGTTACAATGAGCAGTTCTTC
CDR3aa: CATSRDLTGGYNEQFF

v_gene: TRBV28
abundance: once
j_gene: TRBJ1-1
d_gene: -
CDR3nt: TGTGCCAGCAGTTTTATCAGGGACACTGAAGCTTTCTTT
CDR3aa: CASSFIRDTEAFF

v_gene: TRBV4-2
abundance: -
j_gene: TRBJ2-1
d_gene: TRBD1
CDR3nt: TGTGCCAGCAGCCCGGGACAGGGTCCCTACAATGAGCAGTTCTTC
CDR3aa: CASSPGQGPYNEQFF

v_gene: TRBV19
abundance: -
j_gene: TRBJ1-6
d_gene: -
CDR3nt: TGTGCCAGTAGTCGGGAATATTCACCCCTCCACTTT
CDR3aa: CASSREYSPLHF

v_gene: TRBV5-1
abundance: -
j_gene: TRBJ1-5
d_gene: -
CDR3nt: TGCGCCAGCAGCTTGGATTCTGGGGGCAGACAGCCCCAGCATTTT
CDR3aa: CASSLDSGGRQPQHF

v_gene: TRBV18
abundance: -
j_gene: TRBJ2-7
d_gene: -
CDR3nt: TGTGCCAGCTCACCCTCTAGCTCCTACGAGCAGTACTTC
CDR3aa: CASSPSSSYEQYF

v_gene: TRBV6-5
abundance: -
j_gene: TRBJ2-5
d_gene: TRBD2
CDR3nt: TGTGCCAGCAGTTTTGCGGGGGTAAGAGAAGAGACCCAGTACTTC
CDR3aa: CASSFAGVREETQYF

v_gene: TRBV18
abundance: -
j_gene: TRBJ1-2
d_gene: TRBD1
CDR3nt: TGTGCCAGCTCACCAGACAGGGCGGGTGGCTACACCTTC
CDR3aa: CASSPDRAGGYTF